What follows describes a single TCR beta chain. The antigen is not known. The sample originates from a study of cytomegalovirus exposure and HLA in healthy donors. Germline CDR1 is SGHAT and CDR2 is FQNNGV. The germline V and J ends were trimmed by 6 bases and 7 bases, with 18 bases remaining between them. CDR3 length: 14 amino acids. PCR primers comprised 60 Vbeta and 13 Jbeta primers. The data were produced by immunoSEQ multiplex PCR, yet TCRdb's version contains in-frame clones alone and is incomplete. Seen here are approximately 160,000 clones, about 80% observed once, and the top ten hold 1.5%. Findings and limits, study-wide: Using a false discovery rate of 0.05, a later analysis showed that approximately 16,000 TCR beta sequences were associated with HLA alleles. Most TCR beta V segments were productive about 90% or about 30% of the time in an earlier analysis. TCR beta V- and J-gene trimming, according to a later analysis, was linked to a missense DCLRE1C variant.

The sequence derives from a girl aged 5 to 17 in good health and CMV-seropositive. The sequenced material came from PBMCs. This chain connects TRBV11-2 to TRBJ1-1; weak D call: TRBD1 (6 bases). DNA for the CDR3: TGTGCCAGCAGAGTGGTGGGGGCACCTTATGAAGCTTTCTTT. Protein sequence: CASRVVGAPYEAFF. The variable domain in full, completed from reference TRBV11-2 and TRBJ1-1, reads EAGVAQSPRYKIIEKRQSVAFWCNPISGHATLYWYQQILGQGPKLLIQFQNNGVVDDSQLPKDRFSAERLKGVDSTLKIQPAKLEDSAVYLCASRVVGAPYEAFFGQGTRLTVV.